This TCR beta chain originates from a study of PD-1 blockade in classical Hodgkin lymphoma. Study-level background: Nivolumab dosed at 3 mg/kg went to patients intravenously every 2 weeks.

The germline V gene encodes CDR1 MNHNY and CDR2 SVGAGI (reference sequence). The CDR3 has 12 amino acids. J was trimmed by 6 bases and V by 6 bases; bases with no gene match: 4. For this clone: Its antigen is not identified.

Produced via immunoSEQ multiplex PCR; TCRdb's table is partial and in-frame only. The sample has roughly 100,000 clones; around nine tenths are singletons. Time point specified: cycle 4 day 1 (C4D1), after less than seven weeks of nivolumab. Every patient experienced relapse after autologous stem cell transplantation, and brentuximab vedotin exposure varied. General study findings and limits: Patients who responded completely had about the same baseline diversity as newly diagnosed patients. Individuals initiating nivolumab under 1 year after ASCT were excluded.

The rearrangement joins TRBV6-6 to TRBJ1-1; 7 bases are shared with TRBD1. Sequencing used peripheral blood mononuclear cells (PBMCs), obtained before the fourth cycle of nivolumab. The receptor comes from a human donor with classical Hodgkin lymphoma. The chain's CDR3 is CASSSTGAEAFF. CDR3 DNA: TGTGCCAGCAGCTCCACAGGGGCTGAAGCTTTCTTT.